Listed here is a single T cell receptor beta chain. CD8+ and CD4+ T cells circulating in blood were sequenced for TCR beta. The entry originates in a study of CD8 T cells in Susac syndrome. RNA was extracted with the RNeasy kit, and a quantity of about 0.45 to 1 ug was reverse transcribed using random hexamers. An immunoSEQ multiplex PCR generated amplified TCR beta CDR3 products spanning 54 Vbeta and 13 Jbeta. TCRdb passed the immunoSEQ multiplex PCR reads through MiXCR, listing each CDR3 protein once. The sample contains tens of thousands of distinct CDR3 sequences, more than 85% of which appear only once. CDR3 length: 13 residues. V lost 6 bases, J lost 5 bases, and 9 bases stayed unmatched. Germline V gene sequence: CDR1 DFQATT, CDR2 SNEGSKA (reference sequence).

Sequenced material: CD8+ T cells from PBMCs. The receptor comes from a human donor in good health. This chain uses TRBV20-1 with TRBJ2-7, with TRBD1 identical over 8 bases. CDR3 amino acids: CSARDRSMNEQYF. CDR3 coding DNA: TGCAGTGCCCGGGACAGGTCCATGAACGAGCAGTACTTC.